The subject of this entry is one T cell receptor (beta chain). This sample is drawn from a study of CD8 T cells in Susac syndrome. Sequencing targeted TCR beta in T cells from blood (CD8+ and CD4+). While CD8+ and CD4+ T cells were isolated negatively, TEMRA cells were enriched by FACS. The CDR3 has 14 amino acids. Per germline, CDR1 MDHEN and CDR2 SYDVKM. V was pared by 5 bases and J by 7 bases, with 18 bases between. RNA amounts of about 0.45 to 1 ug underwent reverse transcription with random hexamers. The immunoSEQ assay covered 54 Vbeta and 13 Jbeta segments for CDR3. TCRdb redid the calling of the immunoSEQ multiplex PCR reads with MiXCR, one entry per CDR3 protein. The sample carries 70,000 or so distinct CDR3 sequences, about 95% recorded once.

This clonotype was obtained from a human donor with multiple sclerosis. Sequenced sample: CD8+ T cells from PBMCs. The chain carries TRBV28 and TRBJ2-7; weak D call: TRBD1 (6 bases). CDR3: CASSALLAGDEQYF. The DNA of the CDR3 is TGTGCCAGCAGTGCCCTCCTTGCAGGGGATGAGCAGTACTTC.